Below, one T cell receptor beta chain is given with its context. Its target is not known. Germline assignment: CDR1 SGHVS and CDR2 FNYEAQ. V shed 3 bases, J shed 3 bases, and the junction held 6 bases outside the gene matches. The CDR3 loop spans 16 amino acids. Using its own MiXCR run on the reads, TCRdb lists one record per CDR3 protein. The table lists about 900,000 distinct CDR3 sequences, around a third of them singletons. This sample is drawn from a study of T cell repertoires in cytomegalovirus infection. The wider study: HLA-C-restricted CMV epitopes, recently identified, and well-studied HLA-B-restricted ones were used by the study. Indicated by public TCR beta signatures were CMV infection and matching HLA type. Study-wide results and limits: The study found HLA-C-restricted CMV-specific TCR beta clonotypes dominating the ex vivo response. CMV carriers having the relevant HLA were flagged by cumulative public TCR beta family frequency.

This receptor was identified in a human donor in good health (CMV status not recorded). Some clones in this sample may be carry-over from other donors' samples. The chain links TRBV7-6 to TRBJ2-2; 8 bases align to TRBD2. Sequences were derived from cultured CD8+ T cells from PBMCs, sampled from culture after CMV antigen stimulation. CDR3 coding DNA: TGTGCCAGCAGCTTCGGAGCGGGGGAATACACCGGGGAGCTGTTTTTT. Translating it yields CASSFGAGEYTGELFF.